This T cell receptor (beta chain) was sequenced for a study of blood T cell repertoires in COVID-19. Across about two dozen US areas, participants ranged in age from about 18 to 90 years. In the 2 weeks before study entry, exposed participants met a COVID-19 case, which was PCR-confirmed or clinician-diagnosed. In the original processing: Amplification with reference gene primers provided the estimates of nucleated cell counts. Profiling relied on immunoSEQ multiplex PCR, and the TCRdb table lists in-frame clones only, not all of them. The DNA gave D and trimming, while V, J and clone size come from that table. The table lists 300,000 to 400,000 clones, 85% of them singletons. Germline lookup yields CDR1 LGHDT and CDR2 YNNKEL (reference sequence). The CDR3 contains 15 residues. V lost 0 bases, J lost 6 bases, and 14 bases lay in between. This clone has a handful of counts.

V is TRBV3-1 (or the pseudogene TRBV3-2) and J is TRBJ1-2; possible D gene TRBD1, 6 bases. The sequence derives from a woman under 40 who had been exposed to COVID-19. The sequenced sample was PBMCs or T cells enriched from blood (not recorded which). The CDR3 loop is CASSQEIQGRNGYTF. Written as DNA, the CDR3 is TGTGCCAGCAGCCAAGAAATACAGGGCAGGAATGGCTACACCTTC.